The source of this T cell receptor (beta chain) is a study of blood T cell repertoires in COVID-19. V shed 5 bases, J shed 5 bases, and the junction held 8 bases outside the gene matches. CDR1 and CDR2 from the germline V gene are MNHEY and SVGAGI. This CDR3 is built from 15 residues. This table comes from immunoSEQ multiplex PCR, and its TCRdb copy is limited to in-frame clones, with some not included. The sample records some 120,000 clones, 77% being singletons. The TCR sequence derives from an elderly man with acute or convalescent COVID-19. What was sequenced was peripheral blood. The chain combines TRBV6-5 with TRBJ2-1; 8 bases are shared with TRBD1. CDR3 protein: CASSPRQGFNNEQFF. The CDR3, as DNA: TGTGCCAGCAGTCCAAGACAGGGGTTTAACAATGAGCAGTTCTTC.